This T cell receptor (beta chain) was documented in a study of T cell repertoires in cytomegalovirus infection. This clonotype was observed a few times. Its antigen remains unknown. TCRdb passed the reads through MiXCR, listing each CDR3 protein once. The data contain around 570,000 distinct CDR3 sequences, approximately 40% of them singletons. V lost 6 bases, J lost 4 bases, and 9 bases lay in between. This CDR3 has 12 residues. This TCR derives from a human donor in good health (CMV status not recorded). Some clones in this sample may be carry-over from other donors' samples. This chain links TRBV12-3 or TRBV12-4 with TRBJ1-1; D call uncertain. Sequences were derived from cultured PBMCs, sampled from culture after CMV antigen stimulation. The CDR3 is CASRRVITEAFF. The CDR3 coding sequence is TGTGCCAGCAGGAGGGTGATCACTGAAGCTTTCTTT.